The rows below give T cell receptor beta chains drawn from one sample of a study of post-analysis software for immune sequencing data. TCRdb fed the PCR reads into MiXCR, producing one record per CDR3 protein. This sample yields about 770,000 distinct CDR3 sequences, of which roughly 46% are seen a single time; roughly 5.2% belongs to the top ten. The sample consisted of blood. The receptors were gathered from a girl aged 5 to 17 with multiple sclerosis. Both conserved end residues are part of each CDR3. Each record gives: J gene, D gene, V gene, clone size, CDR3 length, CDR3 protein, CDR3 DNA. A D gene is named only where the DNA matches it firmly. Size tells how often a clone was seen (once, few, many) or the class of an expanded clone, and some rows leave it out.

j_call: TRBJ1-1
d_call: -
v_call: TRBV12-5
clone_size: -
cdr3_length: 14
cdr3_aa: CASGWATGRTEAFF
cdr3_nt: TGTGCTAGTGGTTGGGCGACAGGTCGTACTGAAGCTTTCTTT

j_call: TRBJ2-1
d_call: -
v_call: TRBV12-3/TRBV12-4
clone_size: -
cdr3_length: 15
cdr3_aa: CASSSRLAQYNEQFF
cdr3_nt: TGTGCCAGCAGTTCCCGGCTAGCACAGTACAATGAGCAGTTCTTC

j_call: TRBJ1-4
d_call: -
v_call: TRBV27
clone_size: -
cdr3_length: 15
cdr3_aa: CASMPRGGRREKLFF
cdr3_nt: TGTGCCAGCATGCCCCGGGGGGGCCGGCGTGAAAAACTGTTTTTT

j_call: TRBJ2-1
d_call: -
v_call: TRBV6-5
clone_size: -
cdr3_length: 12
cdr3_aa: CASRLGGGEQFF
cdr3_nt: TGTGCCAGCAGGCTCGGAGGCGGTGAGCAGTTCTTC

j_call: TRBJ2-7
d_call: -
v_call: TRBV11-3
clone_size: few
cdr3_length: 14
cdr3_aa: CASSSTSPSYEQYF
cdr3_nt: TGTGCCAGCAGTTCGACTAGTCCATCCTACGAGCAGTACTTC

j_call: TRBJ2-4
d_call: -
v_call: TRBV19
clone_size: -
cdr3_length: 17
cdr3_aa: CASSPRLTDMAKNIQYF
cdr3_nt: TGTGCCAGTAGTCCCAGGCTAACGGATATGGCCAAAAACATTCAGTACTTC

j_call: TRBJ1-2
d_call: -
v_call: TRBV7-2
clone_size: -
cdr3_length: 15
cdr3_aa: CASSLEGRQGRGYTF
cdr3_nt: TGTGCCAGCAGCTTAGAGGGGAGGCAGGGCCGGGGCTACACCTTC

j_call: TRBJ2-5
d_call: -
v_call: TRBV5-1
clone_size: -
cdr3_length: 16
cdr3_aa: CASSLVGADFQETQYF
cdr3_nt: TGCGCCAGCAGCTTGGTGGGGGCAGATTTCCAAGAGACCCAGTACTTC

j_call: TRBJ1-4
d_call: -
v_call: TRBV18
clone_size: -
cdr3_length: 13
cdr3_aa: CASSPRGREKLFF
cdr3_nt: TGTGCCAGCTCACCGAGAGGACGGGAAAAACTGTTTTTT

j_call: TRBJ2-3
d_call: -
v_call: TRBV20-1
clone_size: -
cdr3_length: 11
cdr3_aa: CSAMLTDTQYF
cdr3_nt: TGCAGTGCTATGCTTACAGATACGCAGTATTTT

j_call: TRBJ2-1
d_call: -
v_call: TRBV3-1
clone_size: many
cdr3_length: 16
cdr3_aa: CASSQDSALSYNEQFF
cdr3_nt: TGTGCCAGCAGCCAAGATTCGGCGCTCTCCTACAATGAGCAGTTCTTC

j_call: TRBJ2-5
d_call: TRBD2
v_call: TRBV5-1
clone_size: -
cdr3_length: 19
cdr3_aa: CASSPPGLAGVDTPNEQYF
cdr3_nt: TGCGCCAGCAGCCCCCCCGGGCTAGCGGGAGTAGATACCCCCAATGAGCAGTACTTC

j_call: TRBJ2-3
d_call: TRBD2
v_call: TRBV20-1
clone_size: few
cdr3_length: 19
cdr3_aa: CSARDSAVTSGAHSATQYF
cdr3_nt: TGCAGTGCTAGAGATTCGGCGGTGACTAGCGGGGCCCATTCAGCTACGCAGTATTTT

j_call: TRBJ2-3
d_call: TRBD2
v_call: TRBV28
clone_size: -
cdr3_length: 15
cdr3_aa: CASTPTSGSTDTQYF
cdr3_nt: TGTGCCAGCACCCCCACTAGCGGAAGCACAGATACGCAGTATTTT

j_call: TRBJ1-4
d_call: -
v_call: TRBV19
clone_size: -
cdr3_length: 16
cdr3_aa: CASSILTGVLNEKLFF
cdr3_nt: TGTGCCAGTAGTATCCTTACCGGAGTACTTAATGAAAAACTGTTTTTT

j_call: TRBJ2-5
d_call: TRBD2
v_call: TRBV4-3
clone_size: many
cdr3_length: 13
cdr3_aa: CASSQGLQETQYF
cdr3_nt: TGCGCCAGCAGCCAGGGACTACAAGAGACCCAGTACTTC

j_call: TRBJ2-7
d_call: TRBD1
v_call: TRBV6-5
clone_size: few
cdr3_length: 19
cdr3_aa: CASSYLSTTQTGRPYEQYF
cdr3_nt: TGTGCCAGCAGTTACTTGTCTACTACCCAGACAGGGCGTCCCTACGAGCAGTACTTC

j_call: TRBJ2-6
d_call: TRBD1
v_call: TRBV11-3
clone_size: -
cdr3_length: 19
cdr3_aa: CASSLDGTASEPGANVLTF
cdr3_nt: TGTGCCAGCAGCTTAGATGGGACAGCTTCGGAACCCGGGGCCAACGTCCTGACTTTC

j_call: TRBJ1-1
d_call: -
v_call: TRBV4-2
clone_size: -
cdr3_length: 14
cdr3_aa: CASRPTRGDTEAFF
cdr3_nt: TGTGCCAGCAGACCGACCCGTGGGGACACTGAAGCTTTCTTT

j_call: TRBJ2-1
d_call: -
v_call: TRBV3-1
clone_size: -
cdr3_length: 15
cdr3_aa: CASSQDEFSYNEQFF
cdr3_nt: TGTGCCAGCAGCCAAGATGAGTTTTCCTACAATGAGCAGTTCTTC

j_call: TRBJ1-2
d_call: -
v_call: TRBV6-6
clone_size: few
cdr3_length: 11
cdr3_aa: CASRDNYGYTF
cdr3_nt: TGTGCCAGCAGAGATAACTATGGCTACACCTTC

j_call: TRBJ1-1
d_call: -
v_call: TRBV29-1
clone_size: -
cdr3_length: 15
cdr3_aa: CSVHHGLAGNTEAFF
cdr3_nt: TGCAGCGTCCACCACGGCCTTGCGGGGAACACTGAAGCTTTCTTT

j_call: TRBJ2-7
d_call: -
v_call: TRBV5-1
clone_size: few
cdr3_length: 15
cdr3_aa: CASSPAGLRSYEQYF
cdr3_nt: TGCGCCAGCAGCCCCGCGGGACTTAGGTCCTACGAGCAGTACTTC

j_call: TRBJ1-1
d_call: TRBD1
v_call: TRBV20-1
clone_size: -
cdr3_length: 14
cdr3_aa: CSATTGGVNTEAFF
cdr3_nt: TGCAGTGCTACGACAGGGGGTGTGAACACTGAAGCTTTCTTT

j_call: TRBJ1-1
d_call: -
v_call: TRBV2
clone_size: -
cdr3_length: 13
cdr3_aa: CASSGRPLTEAFF
cdr3_nt: TGTGCCAGCAGTGGAAGGCCTCTGACTGAAGCTTTCTTT

j_call: TRBJ2-5
d_call: -
v_call: TRBV18
clone_size: -
cdr3_length: 14
cdr3_aa: CASSPSRSQETQYF
cdr3_nt: TGTGCCAGCTCACCATCCCGGAGCCAAGAGACCCAGTACTTC

j_call: TRBJ2-3
d_call: -
v_call: TRBV4-3
clone_size: -
cdr3_length: 14
cdr3_aa: CASSQEIWTSSQYF
cdr3_nt: TGCGCCAGCAGCCAGGAAATTTGGACTTCTTCGCAGTATTTT

j_call: TRBJ2-1
d_call: TRBD2
v_call: TRBV18
clone_size: -
cdr3_length: 15
cdr3_aa: CASSPSLADYNEQFF
cdr3_nt: TGTGCCAGCTCACCTTCTCTAGCGGACTACAATGAGCAGTTCTTC

j_call: TRBJ2-1
d_call: -
v_call: TRBV9
clone_size: -
cdr3_length: 15
cdr3_aa: CASSSSGRSYDEQFF
cdr3_nt: TGTGCCAGCAGCTCCAGCGGGCGGTCCTACGATGAGCAGTTCTTC

j_call: TRBJ2-3
d_call: -
v_call: TRBV5-1
clone_size: -
cdr3_length: 16
cdr3_aa: CASSPTIAADTDTQYF
cdr3_nt: TGCGCCAGCAGCCCGACGATAGCGGCGGACACAGATACGCAGTATTTT

j_call: TRBJ1-1
d_call: TRBD1
v_call: TRBV2
clone_size: -
cdr3_length: 16
cdr3_aa: CASSVGRQGTNTEAFF
cdr3_nt: TGTGCCAGCAGTGTTGGACGACAGGGGACGAACACTGAAGCTTTCTTT

j_call: TRBJ2-7
d_call: -
v_call: TRBV6-2/TRBV6-3
clone_size: few
cdr3_length: 13
cdr3_aa: CASSHSVGYEQYF
cdr3_nt: TGTGCCAGCAGTCACAGCGTGGGGTACGAGCAGTACTTC

j_call: TRBJ2-7
d_call: -
v_call: TRBV6-2/TRBV6-3
clone_size: few
cdr3_length: 11
cdr3_aa: CASESGSEQYF
cdr3_nt: TGTGCCAGCGAGAGTGGTAGCGAGCAGTACTTC

j_call: TRBJ2-5
d_call: TRBD2
v_call: TRBV20-1
clone_size: few
cdr3_length: 15
cdr3_aa: CSAKTSGSVWETQYF
cdr3_nt: TGCAGTGCTAAGACTAGCGGGAGTGTTTGGGAGACCCAGTACTTC

j_call: TRBJ1-1
d_call: -
v_call: TRBV9
clone_size: -
cdr3_length: 13
cdr3_aa: CASRSQGGAEAFF
cdr3_nt: TGTGCCAGCAGGAGCCAGGGCGGCGCTGAAGCTTTCTTT

j_call: TRBJ2-7
d_call: -
v_call: TRBV10-2
clone_size: few
cdr3_length: 17
cdr3_aa: CASSDGGFLVRSYEQYF
cdr3_nt: TGCGCCAGCAGTGATGGAGGGTTCCTAGTTCGGTCCTACGAGCAGTACTTC

j_call: TRBJ1-1
d_call: -
v_call: TRBV7-6
clone_size: -
cdr3_length: 14
cdr3_aa: CASSHDPRGTEAFF
cdr3_nt: TGTGCCAGCAGCCACGACCCGAGGGGGACTGAAGCTTTCTTT

j_call: TRBJ2-7
d_call: -
v_call: TRBV20-1
clone_size: -
cdr3_length: 12
cdr3_aa: CSAFGRPYEQYF
cdr3_nt: TGCAGTGCTTTCGGACGGCCCTACGAGCAGTACTTC

j_call: TRBJ1-1
d_call: -
v_call: TRBV10-3
clone_size: -
cdr3_length: 15
cdr3_aa: CAINDDGVSDTEAFF
cdr3_nt: TGTGCCATCAACGACGATGGGGTATCGGACACTGAAGCTTTCTTT

j_call: TRBJ2-3
d_call: -
v_call: TRBV9
clone_size: few
cdr3_length: 14
cdr3_aa: CASSDRGSTDTQYF
cdr3_nt: TGTGCCAGCAGCGATCGGGGGAGCACAGATACGCAGTATTTT